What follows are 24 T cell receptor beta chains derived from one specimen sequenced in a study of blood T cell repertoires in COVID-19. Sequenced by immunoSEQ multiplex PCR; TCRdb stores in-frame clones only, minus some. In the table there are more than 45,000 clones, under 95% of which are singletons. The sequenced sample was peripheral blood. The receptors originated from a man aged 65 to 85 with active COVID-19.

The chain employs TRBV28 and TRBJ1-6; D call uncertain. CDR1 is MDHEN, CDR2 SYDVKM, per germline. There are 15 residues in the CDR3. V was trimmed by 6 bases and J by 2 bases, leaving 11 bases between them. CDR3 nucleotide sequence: TGTGCCAGCAGCCAACAGTTCCCCTATAATTCACCCCTCCACTTT. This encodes CASSQQFPYNSPLHF.

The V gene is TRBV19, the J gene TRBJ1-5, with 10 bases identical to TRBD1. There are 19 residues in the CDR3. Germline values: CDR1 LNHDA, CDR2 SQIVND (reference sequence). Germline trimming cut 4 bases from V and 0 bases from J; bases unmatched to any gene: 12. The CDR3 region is CASSRGPGQGLVSNQPQHF. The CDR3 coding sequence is TGTGCCAGTAGTAGAGGTCCGGGACAGGGGCTCGTTAGCAATCAGCCCCAGCATTTT.

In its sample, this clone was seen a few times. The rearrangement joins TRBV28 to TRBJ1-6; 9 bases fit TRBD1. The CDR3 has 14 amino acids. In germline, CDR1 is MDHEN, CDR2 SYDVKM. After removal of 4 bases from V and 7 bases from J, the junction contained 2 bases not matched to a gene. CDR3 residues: CASSSGQGNSPLHF. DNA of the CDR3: TGTGCCAGCAGTTCTGGACAGGGGAATTCACCCCTCCACTTT.

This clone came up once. CDR3 sequence (DNA): TGTGCCAGCAGTCTAGGGGTCTTAACTGGACAGGGCGCTGAAGCTTTCTTT. As protein: CASSLGVLTGQGAEAFF. V usage is TRBV27 and J usage is TRBJ1-1, with TRBD1 matching 8 bases. CDR1 is MNHEY, CDR2 SMNVEV, per germline (reference sequence). This CDR3 has 17 amino acids. V lost 5 bases, J lost 6 bases, and 17 bases stayed unmatched.

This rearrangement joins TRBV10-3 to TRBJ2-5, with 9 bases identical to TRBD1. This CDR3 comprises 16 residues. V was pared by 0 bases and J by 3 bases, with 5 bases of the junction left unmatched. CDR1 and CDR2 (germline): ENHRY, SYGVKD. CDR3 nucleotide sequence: TGTGCCATCAGTGAGTCGAAGACAGGGGGAGAAGAGACCCAGTACTTC. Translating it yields CAISESKTGGEETQYF.

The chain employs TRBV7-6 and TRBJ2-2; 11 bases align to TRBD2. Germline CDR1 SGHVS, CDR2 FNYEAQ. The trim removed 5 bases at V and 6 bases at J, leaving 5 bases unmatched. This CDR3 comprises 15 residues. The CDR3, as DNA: TGTGCCAGCAGCCCCCTAGCGGGGGGCCCCGGGGAGCTGTTTTTT. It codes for CASSPLAGGPGELFF.

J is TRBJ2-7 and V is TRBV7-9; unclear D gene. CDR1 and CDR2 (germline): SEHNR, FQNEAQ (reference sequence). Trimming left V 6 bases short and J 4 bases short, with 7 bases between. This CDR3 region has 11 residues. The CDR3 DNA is TGTGCCAGCAGTGAGGAGTACGAGCAGTACTTC. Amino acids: CASSEEYEQYF.

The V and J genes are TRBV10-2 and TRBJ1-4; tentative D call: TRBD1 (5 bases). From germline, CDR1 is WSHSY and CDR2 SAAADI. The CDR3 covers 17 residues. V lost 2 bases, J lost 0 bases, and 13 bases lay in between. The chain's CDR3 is CASSEPRAGATNEKLFF. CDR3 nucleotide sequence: TGCGCCAGCAGTGAGCCCAGGGCTGGTGCAACTAATGAAAAACTGTTTTTT.

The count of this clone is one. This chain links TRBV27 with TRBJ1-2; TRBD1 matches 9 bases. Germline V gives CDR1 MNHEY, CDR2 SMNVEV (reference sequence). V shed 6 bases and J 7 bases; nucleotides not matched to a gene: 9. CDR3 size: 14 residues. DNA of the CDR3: TGTGCCAGCAGATCCCCGGGACAGGGCTCTGGCTACACCTTC. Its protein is CASRSPGQGSGYTF.

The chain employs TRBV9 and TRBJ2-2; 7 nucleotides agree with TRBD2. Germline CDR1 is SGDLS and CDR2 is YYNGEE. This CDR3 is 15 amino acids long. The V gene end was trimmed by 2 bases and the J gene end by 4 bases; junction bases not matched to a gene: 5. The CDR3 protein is CASSVGGGGTGELFF. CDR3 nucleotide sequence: TGTGCCAGCAGCGTCGGTGGGGGGGGCACCGGGGAGCTGTTTTTT.

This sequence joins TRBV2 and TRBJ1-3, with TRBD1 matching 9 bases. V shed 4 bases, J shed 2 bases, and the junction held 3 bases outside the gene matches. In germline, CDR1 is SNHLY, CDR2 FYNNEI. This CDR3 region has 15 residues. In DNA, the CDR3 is TGTGCCAGCAGTGTTAACAGGGGGCCTGGAAACACCATATATTTT. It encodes CASSVNRGPGNTIYF.

For the CDR3, the DNA is TGTGCCAGCAGTTACCAGGATTTAAACACTGAAGCTTTCTTT. Protein sequence: CASSYQDLNTEAFF. The chain has TRBV6-6 and TRBJ1-1; no reliable D call. The ends were cut back, 2 bases at V and 2 bases at J, with 9 bases in the middle. CDR1 MNHNY and CDR2 SVGAGI come from the germline V gene (reference sequence). This CDR3 is built from 14 residues.

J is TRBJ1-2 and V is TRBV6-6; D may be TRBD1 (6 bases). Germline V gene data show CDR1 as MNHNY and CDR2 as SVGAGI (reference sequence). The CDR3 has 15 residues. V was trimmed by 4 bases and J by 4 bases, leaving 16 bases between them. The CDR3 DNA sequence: TGTGCCAGCAGTTTGGGGGCAGACTCTAGCTATGGCTACACCTTC. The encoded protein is CASSLGADSSYGYTF.

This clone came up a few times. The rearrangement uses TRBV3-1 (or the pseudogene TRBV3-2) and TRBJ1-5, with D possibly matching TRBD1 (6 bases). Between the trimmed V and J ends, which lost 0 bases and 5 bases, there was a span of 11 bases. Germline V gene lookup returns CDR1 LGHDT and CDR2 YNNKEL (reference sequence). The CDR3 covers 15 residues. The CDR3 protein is CASSQEGAPHQPQHF. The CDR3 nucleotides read TGTGCCAGCAGCCAAGAGGGGGCCCCACATCAGCCCCAGCATTTT.

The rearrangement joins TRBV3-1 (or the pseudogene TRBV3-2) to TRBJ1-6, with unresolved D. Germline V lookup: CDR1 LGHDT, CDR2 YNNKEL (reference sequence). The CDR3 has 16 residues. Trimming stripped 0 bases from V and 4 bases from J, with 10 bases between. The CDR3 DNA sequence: TGTGCCAGCAGCCAAGATGTGTCGTATTATAATTCACCCCTCCACTTT. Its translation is CASSQDVSYYNSPLHF.

CDR3 in amino acids: CASSLGAIGQGLGEQYF. The CDR3 bases are TGCGCCAGCAGCTTGGGGGCCATAGGACAGGGGCTGGGCGAGCAGTACTTC. The chain combines TRBV5-1 with TRBJ2-7; 9 bases are shared with TRBD1. Germline CDR1 SGHRS, CDR2 YFSETQ. This CDR3 spans 17 amino acids. The V gene end was trimmed by 0 bases and the J gene end by 6 bases; junction bases not matched to a gene: 13.

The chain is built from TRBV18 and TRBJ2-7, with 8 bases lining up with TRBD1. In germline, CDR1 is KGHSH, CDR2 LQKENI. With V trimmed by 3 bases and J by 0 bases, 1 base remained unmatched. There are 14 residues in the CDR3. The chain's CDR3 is CASSPTGGSYEQYF. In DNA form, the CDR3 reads TGTGCCAGCTCACCTACAGGGGGCTCCTACGAGCAGTACTTC.

In DNA, the CDR3 is TGTGCCACCAGCAGAGTGACAGGGGGCGTGGAGACCCAGTACTTC. Translated: CATSRVTGGVETQYF. The chain joins TRBV15 to TRBJ2-5; 10 nucleotides agree with TRBD1. After removal of 1 base from V and 5 bases from J, the junction contained 4 bases not matched to a gene. The CDR3 loop spans 15 amino acids. Per germline, CDR1 LNHNV and CDR2 YYDKDF (reference sequence).

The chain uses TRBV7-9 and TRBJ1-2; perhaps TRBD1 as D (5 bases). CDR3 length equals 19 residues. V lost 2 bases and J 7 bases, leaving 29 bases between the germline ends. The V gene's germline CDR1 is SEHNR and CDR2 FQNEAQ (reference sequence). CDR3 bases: TGTGCCAGCAGCTTACCCAATTTTTCACGCGGGGGAGCGATGCGTGGCTACACCTTC. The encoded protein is CASSLPNFSRGGAMRGYTF.

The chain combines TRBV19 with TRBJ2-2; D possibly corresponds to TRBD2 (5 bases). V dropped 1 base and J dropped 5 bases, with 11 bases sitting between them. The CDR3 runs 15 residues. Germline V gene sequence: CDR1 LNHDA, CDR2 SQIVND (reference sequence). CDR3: CASSIVSAGTGELFF. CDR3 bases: TGTGCCAGTAGTATAGTTAGCGCTGGAACCGGGGAGCTGTTTTTT.

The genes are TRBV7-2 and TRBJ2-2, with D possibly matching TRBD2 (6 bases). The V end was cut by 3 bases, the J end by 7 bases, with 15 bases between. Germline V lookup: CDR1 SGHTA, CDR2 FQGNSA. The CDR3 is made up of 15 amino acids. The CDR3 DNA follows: TGTGCCAGCAGCTTGTCGGGGGTATCAGGCGGGGAGCTGTTTTTT. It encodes CASSLSGVSGGELFF.

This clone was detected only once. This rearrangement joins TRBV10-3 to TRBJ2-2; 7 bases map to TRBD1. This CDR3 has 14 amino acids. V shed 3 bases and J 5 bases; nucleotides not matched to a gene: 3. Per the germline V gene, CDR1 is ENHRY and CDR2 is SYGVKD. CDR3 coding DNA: TGTGCCATCAGTGATGAGGGGGCGACCGGGGAGCTGTTTTTT. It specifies CAISDEGATGELFF.

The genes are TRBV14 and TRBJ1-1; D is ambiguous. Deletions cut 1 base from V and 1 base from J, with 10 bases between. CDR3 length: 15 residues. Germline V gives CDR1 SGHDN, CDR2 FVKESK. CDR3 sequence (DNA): TGTGCCAGCAGCCAAGTCTGGTCGGGGAACACTGAAGCTTTCTTT. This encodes CASSQVWSGNTEAFF.

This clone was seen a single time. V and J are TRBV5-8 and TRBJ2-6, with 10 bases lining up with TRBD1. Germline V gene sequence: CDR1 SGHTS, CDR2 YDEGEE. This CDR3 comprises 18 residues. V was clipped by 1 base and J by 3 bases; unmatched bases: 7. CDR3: CASSLRDRGTGGANVLTF. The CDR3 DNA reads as TGTGCCAGCAGCTTGCGGGACAGGGGTACGGGTGGGGCCAACGTCCTGACTTTC.